The 12 T cell receptor beta chains given below trace back to one sample, sequenced in a study of esophageal squamous cell carcinoma under preoperative chemotherapy listed by TCRdb under 2018. Per the publication, the time point label means: before preoperative PTX-NDP chemotherapy. Libraries came from PCR. Sequencing took place on a HiSeq X Ten. In TCRdb, the public reads were trimmed at Q25 with fastp and aligned with MiXCR, with productive beta chains retained. Under each unique CDR3 protein, matching rows form one entry showing the most common genes and DNA. Here the sample has about 30,000 distinct CDR3 sequences; around 50% occur a single time. In total, the top ten clones hold roughly 12% of the sample. Sampling took place from a patient given preoperative chemotherapy. The receptor source for this set is a human donor with esophageal squamous cell carcinoma. The donor label of this sample is uncertain.

This clonotype was detected ten times or more. CDR3 loop: CASSLDGQLVNTEAFF. The CDR3 DNA reads as TGTGCCAGCAGCTTAGATGGACAGCTAGTTAACACTGAAGCTTTCTTT. This chain links TRBV7-8 with TRBJ1-1; TRBD1 is a possible D gene (6 bases). This CDR3 region has 16 residues. Trimming left V 1 base short and J 2 bases short, with 14 bases between. CDR1 is SGHVS and CDR2 is FQNEAQ in the germline V gene.

This chain uses TRBV7-6 with TRBJ2-3; D perhaps matches TRBD2 (5 bases). Germline assignment: CDR1 SGHVS and CDR2 FNYEAQ. This CDR3 contains 14 residues. V was pared by 5 bases and J by 4 bases, with 13 bases between. CDR3 nucleotide sequence: TGTGCCAGCAGCCCGCCAACTAGGGCAGATACGCAGTATTTT. It yields the protein CASSPPTRADTQYF.

This clonotype was detected a few times. V and J are TRBV6-1 and TRBJ2-4, with D perhaps assigned TRBD1 or TRBD2 (5 bases each). Per germline, CDR1 MNHNS and CDR2 SASEGT. The CDR3 length is 14 residues. V was pared by 6 bases and J by 3 bases, with 12 bases between. The CDR3 sequence: CASSSMGVKNIQYF. The CDR3 nucleotides are TGTGCCAGCAGCTCCATGGGGGTCAAAAACATTCAGTACTTC.

The table lists this clonotype with a few counts. This chain connects TRBV7-2 to TRBJ2-5, with 8 bases that match TRBD1. The assigned J gene may be wrong: the sequence end matches TRBJ2-7 better. In germline, CDR1 is SGHTA, CDR2 FQGNSA. The CDR3 length is 15 residues. This CDR3 is CASSLAGRGLYEQYF. CDR3 DNA sequence: TGTGCCAGCAGCTTAGCCGGCAGGGGGCTGTACGAGCAGTACTTC.

This clonotype has only one observation. This chain links TRBV7-9 with TRBJ2-2; tentatively, D is TRBD1 or TRBD2 (5 bases each). Germline CDR1 is SEHNR and CDR2 is FQNEAQ (reference sequence). The CDR3 covers 16 residues. Trimming took 2 bases from V and 16 from J, leaving 26 bases between them. CDR3 sequence: CASSLPGADSTGAQFF. The CDR3 DNA is TGTGCCAGCAGCTTACCCGGGGCAGACAGCACCGGGGCGCAGTTTTTT. The full variable domain, its missing parts supplied by reference TRBV7-9 and TRBJ2-2, is DTGVSQNPRHKITKRGQNVTFRCDPISEHNRLYWYRQTLGQGPEFLTYFQNEAQLEKSRLLSDRFSAERPKGSFSTLEIQRTEQGDSAMYLCASSLPGADSTGAQFFGEGSRLTVL.

The chain employs TRBV19 and TRBJ1-6; possible D gene TRBD1, 6 bases. Germline V lookup: CDR1 LNHDA, CDR2 SQIVND (reference sequence). V was cut by 1 base and J by 6 bases, with 16 bases left in between. The CDR3 loop spans 17 amino acids. CDR3 DNA: TGTGCCAGTAGTATAGGTCGGACAGTTGGGGGTAATTCACCCCTCCACTTT. Translating gives CASSIGRTVGGNSPLHF.

This clonotype showed up many times. The chain employs TRBV19 and TRBJ2-1, with D maybe TRBD2 (5 bases). V was trimmed by 5 bases and J by 0 bases, leaving 11 bases between them. The CDR3 loop spans 15 amino acids. CDR1 is LNHDA, CDR2 SQIVND, per germline (reference sequence). CDR3 in amino acids: CASSVTGSSYNEQFF. The CDR3 DNA sequence: TGTGCCAGTAGTGTGACGGGAAGCTCCTACAATGAGCAGTTCTTC.

Comment on this clonotype: A much larger clone is a single base away; this may be a read error. V and J are TRBV7-2 and TRBJ2-1, with TRBD2 matching over 8 bases. Germline CDR1 reads SGHTA; CDR2 reads FQGNSA. With V trimmed by 7 bases and J by 13 bases, 15 bases remained unmatched. The CDR3 loop spans 14 amino acids. CDR3 DNA: TGTGCCAGCAAGCCCGGAGCGGGAGAAGAGACCCAGTTCTTC. It encodes CASKPGAGEETQFF.

This clonotype was seen a single time. A read error may produce the germline difference seen at one junction end. The chain recombines TRBV12-3 or TRBV12-4 with TRBJ2-3; 7 nucleotides align to TRBD1. The length of the CDR3 is 13 residues. This chain's CDR3 is CATGLGGKDTQYF. In nucleotides, the CDR3 is TGTGCCACTGGGCTAGGGGGCAAAGATACTCAGTATTTC.

The rearrangement joins TRBV4-1 to TRBJ2-2; perhaps TRBD1 as D (5 bases). This CDR3 has 13 residues. The germline V gene has CDR1 MGHRA and CDR2 YSYEKL. V was cut by 0 bases and J by 7 bases, with 6 bases left in between. The CDR3 protein is CASSQDQGGELFF. In DNA, the CDR3 is TGCGCCAGCAGCCAAGATCAGGGCGGGGAGCTGTTTTTT.

About this clonotype itself: A read error may produce the germline difference seen at one junction end. The chain has TRBV27 and TRBJ2-4, with D possibly matching TRBD2 (7 bases). CDR1 and CDR2 (germline): MNHEY, SMNVEV (reference sequence). This CDR3 comprises 15 residues. The CDR3 here is CGSGSGRGATNMQYF. CDR3 DNA: TGTGGCAGCGGCTCGGGGAGGGGGGCCACAAACATGCAGTACTTC.

The chain carries TRBV12-3 or TRBV12-4 and TRBJ2-1, with 7 bases fitting TRBD1. V was pared by 6 bases and J by 7 bases, with 9 bases of the junction left unmatched. The CDR3 totals 14 residues. The CDR3 here is CASSHGQVRNEQFF. CDR3 DNA sequence: TGTGCCAGCAGCCATGGACAGGTCAGGAATGAGCAGTTCTTC.